This TCR beta chain was profiled in a study of T cell responses to AZD1222 COVID-19 vaccine. Assay: immunoSEQ multiplex PCR; the TCRdb copy retains only in-frame clones and omits some. The data hold 150,000 or so clones, with 85% to 90% observed a single time. CDR3 length: 11 residues. Trimming shortened V by 3 bases and J by 7 bases, and 7 bases separated the two germline ends. CDR1 and CDR2 (germline): DFQATT, SNEGSKA (reference sequence). This chain links TRBV20-1 with TRBJ2-1; D gene unclear. Sequenced material: peripheral blood, taken on day 0 of MenACWY control vaccination. This sequence was found in an adult in good health. The CDR3 nucleotides read TGCAGTGCTAGGAGGTGGAATGAGCAGTTCTTC. Translating it yields CSARRWNEQFF.